The 11 T cell receptor beta chains reported below all come from one sample, sequenced in a study of control samples from healthy donors and cancer patients. Method: immunoSEQ multiplex PCR; TCRdb's copy keeps in-frame clones and lacks some. The data show approximately 100,000 clones, with around 88% seen just once and 11% to 15% held by the top ten. Source material: blood. All receptors derive from a man aged 25-45 years in good health.

This clone was counted once. The genes are TRBV9 and TRBJ1-1; a weak D match, TRBD1 (5 bases). This CDR3 has 14 amino acids. Between the trimmed V and J ends, which lost 0 bases and 1 base, there was a span of 7 bases. In germline, CDR1 is SGDLS, CDR2 YYNGEE. DNA of the CDR3: TGTGCCAGCAGCGTAGGGGGGACGAACACTGAAGCTTTCTTT. Its translation is CASSVGGTNTEAFF.

The V gene is TRBV27, the J gene TRBJ1-2, with 11 nucleotides matching TRBD1. Germline trimming cut 6 bases from V and 4 bases from J; bases unmatched to any gene: 10. The CDR3 contains 16 residues. Germline-derived CDR1 and CDR2 are MNHEY and SMNVEV (reference sequence). CDR3 sequence (DNA): TGTGCCAGCAGCCCAAACTCCGGACAGGGGGCCTATGGCTACACCTTC. Translated: CASSPNSGQGAYGYTF.

The chain joins TRBV25-1 to TRBJ1-1, with a weak D call TRBD1 (5 bases). CDR1 and CDR2 (germline): MGHDK, SYGVNS. This CDR3 is built from 12 residues. V was clipped by 4 bases and J by 7 bases, with 10 bases between them. The CDR3 DNA is TGTGCCAGCAGTGTGGGACGGCTTGAAGCTTTCTTT. Amino acids: CASSVGRLEAFF.

J is TRBJ2-3 and V is TRBV7-9; D gene unclear. The CDR3 is made up of 14 amino acids. V was shortened by 0 bases and J by 5 bases, with 9 bases between the two germline ends. Germline V gene lookup returns CDR1 SEHNR and CDR2 FQNEAQ (reference sequence). The CDR3, as DNA: TGTGCCAGCAGCTTAGCGGCAACTCGAGATACGCAGTATTTT. It translates to CASSLAATRDTQYF.

The rearrangement uses TRBV6-5 and TRBJ1-1; 8 bases line up with TRBD1. Germline CDR1 is MNHEY and CDR2 is SVGAGI. The length of the CDR3 is 15 residues. With V trimmed by 0 bases and J by 3 bases, 3 bases remained unmatched. For the CDR3, the DNA is TGTGCCAGCAGTTACTCGCAGGGGGCGGACACTGAAGCTTTCTTT. Translating gives CASSYSQGADTEAFF.

This clone occurred once. V gene TRBV7-2 combines with J gene TRBJ1-2, with 10 bases aligning to TRBD1. Losses at the gene ends were 6 bases for V and 2 bases for J; bases not matched to a gene: 6. CDR3 length: 15 residues. Looked up from germline, CDR1 is SGHTA and CDR2 is FQGNSA. The CDR3: CASSSRQGANYGYTF. CDR3 DNA sequence: TGTGCCAGCAGTTCCCGACAGGGGGCCAACTATGGCTACACCTTC. Variable domain in full (rest from reference TRBV7-2 and TRBJ1-2): GAGVSQSPSNKVTEKGKDVELRCDPISGHTALYWYRQSLGQGLEFLIYFQGNSAPDKSGLPSDRFSAERTGGSVSTLTIQRTQQEDSAVYLCASSSRQGANYGYTFGSGTRLTVV.

This sequence joins TRBV30 and TRBJ1-3; D is perhaps TRBD1 (6 bases). V was pared by 3 bases and J by 4 bases, with 13 bases between. The CDR3 totals 14 residues. The germline V gene has CDR1 GTSNPN and CDR2 SVGIG (reference sequence). CDR3 sequence (DNA): TGTGCCTGGAGCGACACAGGGAGGGGAAACACCATATATTTT. This sequence encodes CAWSDTGRGNTIYF.

The chain carries TRBV30 and TRBJ2-7; no definite D call. The CDR3 sequence is 11 residues long. Germline V gives CDR1 GTSNPN, CDR2 SVGIG (reference sequence). The V end lost 2 bases, the J end lost 1 base, and 3 bases lay between the germline ends. The CDR3 loop reads CAWSKSYEQYF. CDR3 bases: TGTGCCTGGAGTAAATCCTACGAGCAGTACTTC.

The table lists this clone with a count of one. Additional DNA sequences in this sample encode the identical CDR3. V is TRBV7-9 and J is TRBJ2-7; D call uncertain. Deletions cut 5 bases from V and 6 bases from J, with 11 bases between. The CDR3 is 12 residues long. Germline lookup yields CDR1 SEHNR and CDR2 FQNEAQ (reference sequence). The CDR3 loop reads CASSARQTEQYF. The CDR3 DNA reads TGTGCCAGCAGCGCAAGGCAGACCGAGCAGTACTTC.

The chain employs TRBV12-3 or TRBV12-4 and TRBJ1-2; 7 positions match TRBD1. The length of the CDR3 is 12 residues. Unmatched junction bases numbered 4, after V lost 8 bases and J lost 4 bases. This CDR3 reads CASHRGSYGYTF. CDR3 bases: TGTGCCAGCCACAGGGGAAGCTATGGCTACACCTTC.

This clone was seen more than once but under ten times. V and J are TRBV14 and TRBJ2-1, with no clear D. Trimming pared 4 bases from V and 7 bases from J, leaving 8 bases between. The germline gives CDR1 SGHDN, CDR2 FVKESK. The CDR3 sequence is 12 residues long. Here the CDR3 DNA reads TGTGCCAGCAGCCGGGGATTGAATGAGCAGTTCTTC. Protein: CASSRGLNEQFF.